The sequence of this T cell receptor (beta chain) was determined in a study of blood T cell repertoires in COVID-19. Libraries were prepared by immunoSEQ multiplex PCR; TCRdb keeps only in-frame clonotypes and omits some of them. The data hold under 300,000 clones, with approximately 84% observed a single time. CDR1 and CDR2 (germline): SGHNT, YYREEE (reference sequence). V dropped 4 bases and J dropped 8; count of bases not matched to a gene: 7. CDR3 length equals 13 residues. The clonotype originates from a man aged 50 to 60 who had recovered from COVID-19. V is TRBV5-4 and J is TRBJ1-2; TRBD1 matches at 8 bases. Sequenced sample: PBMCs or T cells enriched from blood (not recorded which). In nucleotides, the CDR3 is TGTGCCAGCAGCGCGCCGACAGGGGAAGGCTACACCTTC. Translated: CASSAPTGEGYTF.